A selection of T cell receptor beta chains follows, all from one sample in a study of blood T cell repertoires in COVID-19. Assay used: immunoSEQ multiplex PCR; TCRdb lists only in-frame clones, some missing. The table records about 360,000 clones, approximately 86% of them present only once. Sequencing was done on a sample of peripheral blood. The origin of the receptors is a human donor in a cohort sampled during active COVID-19. The CDR3 runs from the conserved cysteine through the conserved F or W. A D gene is named only where the DNA matches it firmly. The size entry is marked missing in some rows and otherwise reads once, few, many or a size class.

TRBJ2-7	NA	TRBD1	TRBV2	16	TGTGCCAGCAGTGGGGGCCCGGGACAGGGGACCTACGAGCAGTACTTC	CASSGGPGQGTYEQYF
TRBJ2-1	NA	NA	TRBV6-5	15	TGTGCCAGCACCCCTCTTACCGGGGCCTACAATGAGCAGTTCTTC	CASTPLTGAYNEQFF
TRBJ2-5	few	TRBD2	TRBV3-1/TRBV3-2	17	TGTGCCAGCAGCCAAGATCCACCTAGCGGGGGGAGGGAGACCCAGTACTTC	CASSQDPPSGGRETQYF
TRBJ1-2	NA	TRBD1	TRBV5-5	14	TGTGCCAGCAGCTTGCCAGGGGGCCACTATGGCTACACCTTC	CASSLPGGHYGYTF
TRBJ1-5	NA	TRBD1	TRBV6-6	15	TGTGCCAGCAGGCGACAGGGGAGTGGCAATCAGCCCCAGCATTTT	CASRRQGSGNQPQHF
TRBJ1-5	NA	NA	TRBV4-1	17	TGCGCCAGCAGCCAAGAGAGAGGGCCATTGGGCAATCAGCCCCAGCATTTT	CASSQERGPLGNQPQHF
TRBJ2-7	NA	NA	TRBV6-6	14	TGTGCCAGCAGTCCGGGACTTTACAAATACGAGCAGTACTTC	CASSPGLYKYEQYF
TRBJ1-6	NA	NA	TRBV30	16	TGTGCCTGGAGTTCAGATTTTCAAGCCTATAATTCACCCCTCCACTTT	CAWSSDFQAYNSPLHF
TRBJ1-1	NA	NA	TRBV19	11	TGTGCCAGTAGTGTCGGCACTGAAGCTTTCTTT	CASSVGTEAFF
TRBJ2-5	NA	TRBD2	TRBV5-4	16	TGTGCCAGCAGCTGGGGTAGCGGGAGAGGGGGGAAGACCCAGTACTTC	CASSWGSGRGGKTQYF
TRBJ2-1	NA	TRBD2	TRBV9	19	TGTGCCAGCAGCGTAGCGGGAGGGGCTAGCGGGACCAAAGTCCATGAGCAGTTCTTC	CASSVAGGASGTKVHEQFF
TRBJ1-4	NA	NA	TRBV11-2	15	TGTGCCAGCAGCCCCCGCGGACAGCCTAATGAAAAACTGTTTTTT	CASSPRGQPNEKLFF
TRBJ2-3	NA	TRBD1	TRBV9	15	TGTGCCAGCAGCCCTCGGACAGGGGGCACAGATACGCAGTATTTT	CASSPRTGGTDTQYF